A single sample is the source of the 29 T cell receptor beta chains below, sequenced in a study of blood T cell repertoires in COVID-19 (dated by TCRdb to 2018 to 2021). To prepare the library, the immunoSEQ multiplex PCR assay was applied. Held by TCRdb, this immuneACCESS table contains in-frame sequences only and omits some clones. Under half of the omission traces to an unresolved V gene where checked; the cause of the rest is unknown. The sample has about 110,000 clones on record, around nine tenths of them singletons. The top ten hold under 1.5% of the sample. Sequenced material: peripheral blood. The receptors originated from a young woman with acute or convalescent COVID-19.

This chain links TRBV18 with TRBJ2-7; the D gene is possibly TRBD1 (6 bases). Germline CDR1 and CDR2: KGHSH and LQKENI. Trimming removed 0 bases at V and 7 bases at J, with 13 bases between. The CDR3 totals 14 residues. The CDR3 DNA is TGTGCCAGCTCACCACCGCAGGGGATAAGGGAGCAGTACTTC. Its translation is CASSPPQGIREQYF.

The rearrangement joins TRBV28 to TRBJ1-3; 8 nucleotides agree with TRBD1. The J segment lost 0 bases and the V segment lost 5 bases, leaving 6 bases of the junction unmatched. The CDR3 loop spans 16 amino acids. In germline, CDR1 is MDHEN, CDR2 SYDVKM. The CDR3 loop is CASSGRTGSSGNTIYF. In nucleotides, the CDR3 is TGTGCCAGCAGTGGAAGGACAGGGAGCTCTGGAAACACCATATATTTT.

This chain uses TRBV7-3 with TRBJ2-5; D is perhaps TRBD2 (5 bases). This CDR3 has 13 residues. CDR1 and CDR2 (germline): SGHTA, FQGTGA. V was cut by 10 bases and J by 3 bases, with 15 bases left in between. CDR3 coding DNA: TGTGCCACCGACACCTCCGGGGAAGAGACCCAGTACTTC. This codes for CATDTSGEETQYF.

This clone was observed a single time. The chain has TRBV10-3 and TRBJ1-1; 8 bases fit TRBD1. After removal of 5 bases from V and 3 bases from J, the junction contained 5 bases not matched to a gene. The CDR3 has 14 residues. Per germline, CDR1 ENHRY and CDR2 SYGVKD. The CDR3 loop reads CAISIRQGHTEAFF. The CDR3 coding sequence is TGTGCCATCAGTATAAGACAGGGGCACACTGAAGCTTTCTTT.

The chain couples TRBV6-2 or TRBV6-3 to TRBJ1-1; 10 bases are shared with TRBD1. The CDR3 consists of 15 residues. V shed 5 bases and J 8 bases; nucleotides not matched to a gene: 11. From germline, CDR1 is MNHEY and CDR2 SVGEGT. The DNA of the CDR3 is TGTGCCAGCAGTACCAGACAGGGGGCGTTAATCGAAGCTTTCTTT. This gives the protein CASSTRQGALIEAFF.

The gene calls are TRBV5-4 and TRBJ2-1; D might be TRBD1 (5 bases). Germline CDR1 reads SGHNT; CDR2 reads YYREEE (reference sequence). The CDR3 contains 13 residues. Trimming shortened V by 0 bases and J by 10 bases, and 11 bases separated the two germline ends. The CDR3 nucleotides read TGTGCCAGCAGCTTGGTTCAGGGCGGCGAGCAGTTCTTC. Amino acids: CASSLVQGGEQFF.

V is TRBV28 and J is TRBJ1-2; the match to TRBD1 covers 8 bases. V shed 5 bases and J 5 bases; nucleotides not matched to a gene: 10. Germline CDR1 reads MDHEN; CDR2 reads SYDVKM. This CDR3 spans 15 amino acids. CDR3 DNA sequence: TGTGCCAGCAGTCCTCCGGGACAGGCCCTTTATGGCTACACCTTC. This gives the protein CASSPPGQALYGYTF.

The chain links TRBV7-2 to TRBJ1-1; D possibly corresponds to TRBD1 (5 bases). This CDR3 is 16 amino acids long. Germline lookup yields CDR1 SGHTA and CDR2 FQGNSA. V was shortened by 1 base and J by 0 bases, with 12 bases between the two germline ends. The CDR3 loop reads CASSLGVGGLNTEAFF. The CDR3 DNA sequence: TGTGCCAGCAGCTTAGGGGTCGGGGGTTTGAACACTGAAGCTTTCTTT.

This clone was seen once. The J gene is TRBJ1-5, the V gene TRBV28; 8 bases are shared with TRBD1. The ends lost 1 base at V and 3 bases at J; junction bases unmatched: 5. Germline V CDR1 and CDR2: MDHEN, SYDVKM. The CDR3 has 16 amino acids. CDR3 DNA sequence: TGTGCCAGCAGTTTATCAGGACAGGGCTACAATCAGCCCCAGCATTTT. Its translation: CASSLSGQGYNQPQHF.

The chain employs TRBV5-4 and TRBJ1-1; no clear D gene. The CDR3 is made up of 14 amino acids. The germline CDR1 and CDR2 sequences are SGHNT and YYREEE (reference sequence). Deletions cut 4 bases from V and 5 bases from J, with 15 bases between. The CDR3 DNA sequence: TGTGCCAGCAGCCCAATCCAGGTCGAAACTGAAGCTTTCTTT. Its protein product is CASSPIQVETEAFF.

This sequence joins TRBV10-3 and TRBJ2-7; D may be TRBD1 (6 bases). V was clipped by 2 bases and J by 0 bases, with 8 bases between them. The germline CDR1 and CDR2 sequences are ENHRY and SYGVKD. This CDR3 contains 14 residues. The CDR3 spells CAISEAGDSYEQYF. Written as DNA, the CDR3 is TGTGCCATCAGTGAGGCAGGGGACTCCTACGAGCAGTACTTC.

In this sample, this clone turned up a few times. This rearrangement joins TRBV28 to TRBJ1-1; 10 nucleotides match TRBD1. The CDR3 is made up of 14 amino acids. J lost 6 bases, V lost 6 bases, and 7 bases had no gene match. CDR1 and CDR2 (germline): MDHEN, SYDVKM. The CDR3 region has the DNA TGTGCCAGCAGGGGGGACAGGGGTTGGTCTGAAGCTTTCTTT. Translating it yields CASRGDRGWSEAFF.

The rearrangement links TRBV5-4 to TRBJ1-1, with a tentative D call TRBD1 (6 bases). The CDR3 length is 14 residues. Germline V gives CDR1 SGHNT, CDR2 YYREEE (reference sequence). The V end lost 0 bases, the J end lost 1 base, and 7 bases lay between the germline ends. The DNA of the CDR3 is TGTGCCAGCAGCTTGGCAGGGGAGAACACTGAAGCTTTCTTT. Translated, it gives CASSLAGENTEAFF.

The V call is TRBV6-5, the J call TRBJ1-2; D uncertain. The germline V and J ends were trimmed by 7 bases and 4 bases, with 7 bases remaining between them. The CDR3 has 11 residues. Germline V gives CDR1 MNHEY, CDR2 SVGAGI. The DNA of the CDR3 is TGTGCCAGCAAACGGGGCTATGGCTACACCTTC. Encoded protein: CASKRGYGYTF.

The chain combines TRBV9 with TRBJ2-1, with D perhaps matching TRBD1 (6 bases). There are 13 residues in the CDR3. The germline V and J ends were trimmed by 3 bases and 6 bases, with 10 bases remaining between them. Germline V gene sequence: CDR1 SGDLS, CDR2 YYNGEE. As DNA, the CDR3 is TGTGCCAGCAGCGAAGACAGGACCAATGAGCAGTTCTTC. Amino acid sequence: CASSEDRTNEQFF.

The chain has TRBV28 and TRBJ1-2; the D gene is possibly TRBD1 (6 bases). Trimming shortened V by 1 base and J by 6 bases, and 15 bases separated the two germline ends. The CDR3 consists of 15 residues. Germline loops: CDR1 MDHEN, CDR2 SYDVKM. The CDR3 nucleotides read TGTGCCAGCAGTTTATTCCCCGAACAGGGCGATGGCTACACCTTC. This translates into CASSLFPEQGDGYTF.

The chain is built from TRBV11-3 and TRBJ1-1, with D possibly TRBD1 on 6 matching bases. Germline V gene lookup returns CDR1 SGHNT and CDR2 YENEEA. Trimming pared 2 bases from V and 8 bases from J, leaving 12 bases between. The CDR3 runs 13 residues. CDR3 in DNA: TGTGCCAGCAGCTTAAGGGGGGGGGCCGAAGCTTTCTTT. It encodes CASSLRGGAEAFF.

The chain uses TRBV5-1 and TRBJ2-3, with 10 bases lining up with TRBD2. V shed 2 bases and J 0 bases; nucleotides not matched to a gene: 6. The CDR3 is 17 residues long. Germline CDR1 reads SGHRS; CDR2 reads YFSETQ. The DNA for the CDR3 is TGCGCCAGCAGCTTCGGAGCGGGGGGGACGAGCACAGATACGCAGTATTTT. This gives the protein CASSFGAGGTSTDTQYF.

This chain links TRBV19 with TRBJ1-5; no clear D gene. Germline CDR1 is LNHDA and CDR2 is SQIVND (reference sequence). V shed 7 bases and J shed 4 bases, with 8 bases lying between them. The CDR3 consists of 12 residues. The CDR3 bases are TGTGCCAGTACTACAGTAAATCAGCCCCAGCATTTT. Protein product: CASTTVNQPQHF.

The chain's CDR3 is CATSSPGVSQFF. CDR3 coding DNA: TGTGCCACCAGCAGCCCGGGGGTCTCCCAGTTCTTC. The chain carries TRBV15 and TRBJ2-1; perhaps TRBD2 as D (6 bases). V was cut by 3 bases and J by 13 bases, with 13 bases left in between. The CDR3 has 12 amino acids. CDR1 is LNHNV and CDR2 is YYDKDF in the germline V gene (reference sequence).

The V gene is TRBV4-3, the J gene TRBJ1-1; TRBD1 matches 9 bases. There are 16 residues in the CDR3. Germline V lookup: CDR1 LGHNA, CDR2 YSLEER. Germline trimming cut 3 bases from V and 7 bases from J; bases unmatched to any gene: 12. The CDR3 protein is CASSHSLTGGTGEAFF. CDR3 nucleotide sequence: TGCGCCAGCAGCCATTCACTGACAGGGGGAACGGGTGAAGCTTTCTTT.

The chain is built from TRBV6-1 and TRBJ1-6; 9 nucleotides agree with TRBD1. The V and J ends lost 1 base and 8 bases, in that order; junction bases with no gene match: 6. This CDR3 is 16 amino acids long. Germline V lookup: CDR1 MNHNS, CDR2 SASEGT. The CDR3 spells CASSEVDRGFDSPLHF. CDR3 nucleotide sequence: TGTGCCAGCAGTGAAGTGGACAGGGGTTTTGATTCACCCCTCCACTTT.

This sequence joins TRBV18 and TRBJ1-1; TRBD1 matches 7 bases. CDR3 length: 12 residues. CDR1 is KGHSH and CDR2 is LQKENI in the germline V gene. Trimming cost V 3 bases and J 7 bases; bases outside gene matches: 2. CDR3 region: CASSPGQLEAFF. In DNA, the CDR3 is TGTGCCAGCTCACCGGGACAGCTTGAAGCTTTCTTT. Using reference TRBV18 and TRBJ1-1 for the parts outside the CDR3, the full variable domain is NAGVMQNPRHLVRRRGQEARLRCSPMKGHSHVYWYRQLPEEGLKFMVYLQKENIIDESGMPKERFSAEFPKEGPSILRIQQVVRGDSAAYFCASSPGQLEAFFGQGTRLTVV.

V usage is TRBV19 and J usage is TRBJ2-1; 7 bases agree with TRBD2. V was clipped by 1 base and J by 4 bases; unmatched bases: 4. Per the germline V gene, CDR1 is LNHDA and CDR2 is SQIVND (reference sequence). The CDR3 spans 15 residues. The CDR3 DNA follows: TGTGCCAGTAGTATAGGACTAGCATATTACAATGAGCAGTTCTTC. Protein sequence: CASSIGLAYYNEQFF.

The chain uses TRBV28 and TRBJ2-3, with D perhaps matching TRBD2 (5 bases). This CDR3 has 14 amino acids. In germline, CDR1 is MDHEN, CDR2 SYDVKM. V was cut by 10 bases and J by 1 base, with 15 bases left in between. CDR3 coding DNA: TGTGCCATCACAACCGGGATCGGCACAGATACGCAGTATTTT. It codes for CAITTGIGTDTQYF.

V usage is TRBV5-8 and J usage is TRBJ1-5, with D possibly TRBD1 on 6 matching bases. The germline CDR1 and CDR2 sequences are SGHTS and YDEGEE. The V end was cut by 0 bases, the J end by 2 bases, with 9 bases between. The CDR3 is made up of 15 amino acids. CDR3 protein: CASSLGQVRNQPQHF. CDR3 in DNA: TGTGCCAGCAGCTTGGGACAGGTTCGCAATCAGCCCCAGCATTTT.

The rearrangement joins TRBV6-6 to TRBJ2-7; D is possibly TRBD1 (5 bases). This CDR3 contains 16 residues. V was clipped by 2 bases and J by 0 bases, with 14 bases between them. The germline CDR1 and CDR2 sequences are MNHNY and SVGAGI (reference sequence). CDR3: CASSYLRTPTSYEQYF. The CDR3 coding sequence is TGTGCCAGCAGTTACCTTAGGACACCGACCTCCTACGAGCAGTACTTC.

The rearrangement links TRBV28 to TRBJ1-1; D perhaps matches TRBD1 (6 bases). There are 14 residues in the CDR3. V gave up 6 bases and J gave up 1 base, with 12 bases separating them. Germline lookup yields CDR1 MDHEN and CDR2 SYDVKM. In DNA, the CDR3 is TGTGCCAGCAGCCCTACGGACAGGAACACTGAAGCTTTCTTT. Protein product: CASSPTDRNTEAFF.

CDR3 DNA sequence: TGTGCCAGCAGCGCGGGGGGCAATCAGCCCCAGCATTTT. Its translation is CASSAGGNQPQHF. The V call is TRBV9, the J call TRBJ1-5; tentative D call: TRBD1 (5 bases). Trimming cost V 3 bases and J 2 bases, with 6 bases left between them. The CDR3 length is 13 residues. CDR1 is SGDLS and CDR2 is YYNGEE in the germline V gene. The complete variable domain, with remaining parts taken from reference TRBV9 and TRBJ1-5, reads DSGVTQTPKHLITATGQRVTLRCSPRSGDLSVYWYQQSLDQGLQFLIQYYNGEERAKGNILERFSAQQFPDLHSELNLSSLELGDSALYFCASSAGGNQPQHFGDGTRLSIL.